A selection of T cell receptor beta chains follows, all from one sample in a study of blood T cell repertoires in COVID-19. This table comes from immunoSEQ multiplex PCR, and its TCRdb copy is limited to in-frame clones, with some not included. The sample consists of some 24,000 clones, around nine tenths of them appearing once. Sequenced input: peripheral blood. These receptors all stem from a man aged 50-60 years with active COVID-19. CDR3s include the opening cysteine and the closing phenylalanine or tryptophan. The D gene is left open where the match is weak. Some rows mark clone size as missing; the rest say once, few, many or name a class of expanded clone.

CDR3 protein	CDR3 DNA	D gene	V gene	J gene	clone size
CASSGTGAYEQYF	TGTGCCAGCAGCGGGACAGGAGCCTACGAGCAGTACTTC	TRBD1	TRBV7-2	TRBJ2-7	-
CASSSQGYEQYF	TGTGCCAGCAGTTCACAGGGGTACGAGCAGTACTTC	TRBD1	TRBV12-3/TRBV12-4	TRBJ2-7	few
CASSSSGGAYNEQFF	TGTGCCAGCAGCTCCTCAGGGGGCGCCTACAATGAGCAGTTCTTC	TRBD1	TRBV11-3	TRBJ2-1	-
CASSLLTGGSEQFF	TGTGCCAGCAGCTTACTGACAGGGGGTTCTGAGCAGTTCTTC	TRBD1	TRBV7-2	TRBJ2-1	-
CASSPRGQGWGYTF	TGTGCCAGTAGTCCGCGAGGACAGGGCTGGGGCTACACCTTC	TRBD1	TRBV19	TRBJ1-2	medium-sized
CSTEAPGADPAGYTF	TGCAGCACAGAGGCACCAGGGGCGGATCCAGCTGGCTACACCTTC	-	TRBV29-1	TRBJ1-2	-
CASSAGLAGASEQYF	TGTGCCAGCAGCGCCGGACTAGCGGGAGCTTCCGAGCAGTACTTC	TRBD2	TRBV9	TRBJ2-7	-
CATSEGDRNTGELFF	TGTGCCACCAGTGAGGGGGACAGGAACACCGGGGAGCTGTTTTTT	TRBD1	TRBV24-1	TRBJ2-2	-
CASSELGLAGGRTDTQYF	TGTGCCAGCAGTGAATTGGGACTAGCGGGAGGGCGCACAGATACGCAGTATTTT	TRBD2	TRBV6-1	TRBJ2-3	-
CASSSMGQGASGYTF	TGTGCCAGCAGCTCCATGGGACAGGGGGCGTCTGGCTACACCTTC	TRBD1	TRBV7-9	TRBJ1-2	-
CASNQQGARDEQYF	TGTGCCTCTAACCAACAGGGGGCGCGGGACGAGCAGTACTTC	TRBD1	TRBV10-3	TRBJ2-7	-
CASSLTYSTGELFF	TGTGCCAGCAGCTTAACTTACAGCACCGGGGAGCTGTTTTTT	-	TRBV11-3	TRBJ2-2	-
CASSMAEPTEAFF	TGTGCCAGTAGTATGGCCGAACCCACTGAAGCTTTCTTT	-	TRBV19	TRBJ1-1	-
CASSLGQLSGNTIYF	TGTGCCAGCAGCTTGGGACAGCTCTCTGGAAACACCATATATTTT	TRBD1	TRBV7-2	TRBJ1-3	-
CAATGSYEQYF	TGTGCCGCGACGGGTTCCTACGAGCAGTACTTC	-	TRBV28	TRBJ2-7	-